This T cell receptor (beta chain) was captured in a study of cytomegalovirus exposure and HLA in healthy donors. In the case of this clone: Its specificity is not known.

Study results and limitations: Reported findings show TCR beta sequences accurately forecast HLA-A and HLA-B alleles in most subjects. Follow-up analysis found HLA locus-dependent TCR association rates, highest for DRB1 and lowest for HLA-C. High sensitivity and specificity were reportedly achieved when the classifier diagnosed cytomegalovirus status.

These donors, healthy bone marrow donors, were studied. CDR1 is SNHLY, CDR2 FYNNEI, per germline. The CDR3 is made up of 14 amino acids. The ends were cut back, 6 bases at V and 1 base at J, with 12 bases in the middle. A multiplex PCR was run with 60 Vbeta primers and 13 Jbeta primers. The protocol was immunoSEQ multiplex PCR, while the TCRdb copy is restricted to in-frame clones and leaves out a portion. In the table there are 130,000 to 150,000 clones, 80% of which are singletons. The chain carries TRBV2 and TRBJ1-1; TRBD1 might be the D (5 bases). The sample was PBMCs. The clonotype was recovered from a woman in her twenties or thirties in good health and CMV-seronegative. For the CDR3, the DNA is TGTGCCAGCAGCCTTACGGGGGGGAACACTGAAGCTTTCTTT. Its protein is CASSLTGGNTEAFF.